A selection of T cell receptor beta chains follows, all from one sample in a study of blood T cell repertoires in COVID-19. Here immunoSEQ multiplex PCR was the method, and the copy in TCRdb shows in-frame clones only, minus some. The sample records about half a million clones, about 88% being singletons. The sequencing input was PBMCs or T cells enriched from blood (not recorded which). The receptors were sampled from an older woman who had recovered from COVID-19. Both conserved end residues are part of each CDR3. The D gene is left open where the match is weak. Rows may omit the clone size; those that give it use once, few, many or a size class.

>-|TRBJ2-5|TRBV11-2|TRBD1
CASSMWTGGKAKTQYF
TGTGCCAGCAGCATGTGGACAGGGGGCAAGGCGAAGACCCAGTACTTC
>-|TRBJ2-2|TRBV2|-
CASSEQGGSTGELFF
TGTGCCAGCAGTGAACAAGGGGGAAGCACCGGGGAGCTGTTTTTT
>-|TRBJ2-6|TRBV2|-
CASSENTSGANVLTF
TGTGCCAGCAGTGAGAACACCTCTGGGGCCAACGTCCTGACTTTC
>-|TRBJ2-1|TRBV5-1|-
CASRGTANEQFF
TGCGCCAGCAGAGGGACTGCCAATGAGCAGTTCTTC
>-|TRBJ2-6|TRBV9|TRBD1
CASSVSGTASHSGANVLTF
TGTGCCAGCAGCGTTTCCGGGACAGCCTCCCACTCTGGGGCCAACGTCCTGACTTTC
>-|TRBJ2-7|TRBV5-1|-
CASSLNSGYEQYF
TGCGCCAGCAGCTTGAATAGCGGCTACGAGCAGTACTTC
>-|TRBJ2-6|TRBV3-1/TRBV3-2|TRBD1
CASRQGGANVLTF
TGTGCCAGCAGACAGGGGGGGGCCAACGTCCTGACTTTC
>-|TRBJ1-2|TRBV5-1|TRBD1
CASSLAGTGGEYGYTF
TGCGCCAGCAGCTTGGCCGGGACAGGGGGCGAATATGGCTACACCTTC
>-|TRBJ1-5|TRBV21-1|-
CASSKVRGLNQPQHF
TGTGCCAGCAGCAAAGTACGGGGATTGAATCAGCCCCAGCATTTT
>-|TRBJ2-7|TRBV7-2|-
CASSLRGTHSYEQYF
TGTGCCAGCAGCTTACGGGGGACTCACTCCTACGAGCAGTACTTC
>-|TRBJ1-5|TRBV19|-
CASSISHRQINQPQHF
TGTGCCAGTAGTATATCCCATCGACAGATCAATCAGCCCCAGCATTTT
>-|TRBJ2-2|TRBV3-1/TRBV3-2|TRBD1
CASSQLGTGSAGELFF
TGTGCCAGCAGCCAATTGGGGACAGGGTCCGCCGGGGAGCTGTTTTTT
>-|TRBJ1-5|TRBV6-6|TRBD1
CASSGQGKNQPQHF
TGTGCCAGCAGCGGACAGGGCAAGAATCAGCCCCAGCATTTT
>-|TRBJ2-2|TRBV5-1|-
CASSFGGGTGELFF
TGCGCCAGCAGCTTCGGTGGTGGCACCGGGGAGCTGTTTTTT
>-|TRBJ2-3|TRBV27|-
CASSFTGGSDTQYF
TGTGCCAGCAGTTTTACCGGGGGATCAGATACGCAGTATTTT
>-|TRBJ1-1|TRBV27|-
CASTQTGQYTEAFF
TGTGCCAGCACCCAGACAGGACAGTACACTGAAGCTTTCTTT
>-|TRBJ2-5|TRBV7-6|TRBD2
CASSSGLAGGYETQYF
TGTGCCAGCAGCTCGGGACTAGCGGGGGGGTATGAGACCCAGTACTTC
>-|TRBJ1-2|TRBV5-1|TRBD1
CASSLGGTGKGYTF
TGCGCCAGCAGCTTGGGTGGGACAGGGAAAGGCTACACCTTC
>once|TRBJ2-7|TRBV5-4|-
CASSFEVGEQYF
TGTGCCAGCAGCTTTGAAGTCGGCGAGCAGTACTTC
>-|TRBJ2-7|TRBV3-1/TRBV3-2|-
CASRQGSEQYF
TGTGCCAGCAGACAGGGCTCCGAGCAGTACTTC
>-|TRBJ2-1|TRBV10-3|-
CAISSDRPLYNEQFF
TGTGCCATCAGTTCGGACAGACCCCTTTACAATGAGCAGTTCTTC
>-|TRBJ1-1|TRBV2|-
CASSGGLTNTEAFF
TGTGCCAGCAGTGGGGGCCTGACGAACACTGAAGCTTTCTTT
>once|TRBJ2-2|TRBV10-3|TRBD1
CAISKTGTQTGELFF
TGTGCCATCAGTAAGACAGGGACCCAAACCGGGGAGCTGTTTTTT
>-|TRBJ2-1|TRBV7-8|TRBD1
CASSWTGTGTYNEQFF
TGTGCCAGCAGCTGGACAGGGACAGGGACCTACAATGAGCAGTTCTTC
>-|TRBJ1-2|TRBV6-1|-
CASSEEEGGAYGYTF
TGTGCCAGCAGTGAAGAAGAGGGAGGAGCCTATGGCTACACCTTC
>-|TRBJ2-3|TRBV18|TRBD2
CASSPRSGGVADTQYF
TGTGCCAGCTCACCACGGAGCGGGGGTGTCGCAGATACGCAGTATTTT
>-|TRBJ1-4|TRBV2|-
CASRRGTTNEKLFF
TGTGCCAGCAGGCGCGGGACAACTAATGAAAAACTGTTTTTT
>once|TRBJ1-5|TRBV12-3/TRBV12-4|-
CASSFSNQPQHF
TGTGCCAGCAGTTTTTCGAATCAGCCCCAGCATTTT
>-|TRBJ2-3|TRBV18|-
CASSPATDTQYF
TGTGCCAGCTCACCGGCCACAGATACGCAGTATTTT
>-|TRBJ2-1|TRBV27|TRBD1
CASSHRGFHEQFF
TGTGCCAGCAGTCACAGGGGGTTCCATGAGCAGTTCTTC
>-|TRBJ2-5|TRBV10-3|-
CAINGLKETQYF
TGTGCCATCAACGGACTAAAAGAGACCCAGTACTTC
>-|TRBJ1-5|TRBV24-1|-
CATSTGDQPQHF
TGTGCCACCAGTACGGGGGATCAGCCCCAGCATTTT
>-|TRBJ2-1|TRBV6-5|TRBD1
CATQVPDRDEQFF
TGTGCCACCCAAGTCCCCGACAGGGATGAGCAGTTCTTC
>-|TRBJ1-1|TRBV4-1|-
CASSRGQNTEAFF
TGCGCCAGCAGCCGGGGACAGAACACTGAAGCTTTCTTT
>-|TRBJ1-6|TRBV5-5|TRBD1
CASSLTGGNNSPLHF
TGTGCCAGCAGCTTGACAGGGGGTAATAATTCACCCCTCCACTTT
>-|TRBJ1-4|TRBV5-1|TRBD1
CASSPRGQLNEKLFF
TGCGCCAGCAGCCCGCGGGGACAGCTTAATGAAAAACTGTTTTTT
>-|TRBJ2-4|TRBV2|-
CASGTELAKNIQYF
TGTGCCAGCGGGACTGAGCTAGCCAAAAACATTCAGTACTTC
>-|TRBJ2-5|TRBV19|TRBD1
CASSLDREETQYF
TGTGCCAGTAGTCTGGACAGGGAAGAGACCCAGTACTTC
>-|TRBJ1-1|TRBV30|-
CAWTSYFGAEAFF
TGTGCCTGGACTAGCTACTTCGGGGCTGAAGCTTTCTTT
>-|TRBJ2-2|TRBV10-1|-
CASSERQANTGELFF
TGCGCCAGCAGTGAGCGGCAGGCGAACACCGGGGAGCTGTTTTTT
>-|TRBJ2-6|TRBV18|TRBD1
CASSPGTAFSGANVLTF
TGTGCCAGCTCACCTGGGACAGCTTTCTCTGGGGCCAACGTCCTGACTTTC
>once|TRBJ1-5|TRBV4-1|-
CASSQGTGGRPNQPQHF
TGCGCCAGCAGCCAAGGGACGGGAGGGAGACCTAATCAGCCCCAGCATTTT
>-|TRBJ1-6|TRBV6-5|TRBD1
CASLPGQGYNSPLHF
TGTGCCTCACTCCCGGGACAGGGGTATAATTCACCCCTCCACTTT
>-|TRBJ2-6|TRBV27|TRBD1
CASSAQGTALGDPIGSGANVLTF
TGTGCCAGCAGTGCTCAAGGGACAGCGCTTGGGGACCCCATTGGCTCTGGGGCCAACGTCCTGACTTTC
>-|TRBJ1-3|TRBV28|-
CALESLSGNTIYF
TGTGCGTTAGAGTCGCTATCTGGAAACACCATATATTTT